This T cell receptor (beta chain) was recorded in a study of regulatory T cells in long-lasting Graves disease. Findings of the study overall: Patients whose Graves' disease persisted exhibited lower TCR diversity than those newly diagnosed. The analysis examined peripheral blood only and excluded thyroid tissue.

The CDR3 sequence is 13 residues long. V shed 1 base and J shed 1 base, with 5 bases lying between them. Germline V gives CDR1 DFQATT, CDR2 SNEGSKA (reference sequence). Noted time point: persistent/refractory GD, antithyroid drugs over 5 years with positive TRAb. PBMC-extracted RNA yielded the TCR library. The TCR beta library used iRepertoire HTBI primers with Arm-PCR amplification of CDR3. TCRdb recomputed calls from the multiplex PCR reads with MiXCR, one row per CDR3 protein. The table has about 430,000 distinct CDR3 sequences, around 20% seen once. At least ten counts were recorded for this clonotype. The antigen remains unidentified.

Material: peripheral blood mononuclear cells (PBMCs), obtained when the disease was refractory, from a patient treated with antithyroid drugs. V is TRBV20-1 and J is TRBJ1-5; no firm D call. The source is a female donor with Graves disease. The CDR3 DNA sequence: TGCAGTGCTAGAGTTAAGAGCAATCAGCCCCAGCATTTT. Amino acid sequence: CSARVKSNQPQHF.